The 16 T cell receptor beta chains below were found in one sample sequenced in a study of cytomegalovirus exposure and HLA in healthy donors. Assay used: immunoSEQ multiplex PCR; TCRdb lists only in-frame clones, some missing. The sample has about 110,000 clones; about 94% are singletons. Sequencing was done on a sample of PBMCs. The receptors stem from a woman younger than 35 in good health and CMV-seronegative.

The chain uses TRBV2 and TRBJ1-4; possible D gene TRBD1, 6 bases. Germline-derived CDR1 and CDR2 are SNHLY and FYNNEI. The CDR3 is made up of 15 amino acids. Trimming removed 6 bases at V and 8 bases at J, with 19 bases between. CDR3 bases: TGTGCCAGCAGGGGGTCTTCGGGGGGCCGAGAAAAACTGTTTTTT. Protein product: CASRGSSGGREKLFF. The whole variable domain, filled in from reference TRBV2 and TRBJ1-4, reads EPEVTQTPSHQVTQMGQEVILRCVPISNHLYFYWYRQILGQKVEFLVSFYNNEISEKSEIFDDQFSVERPDGSNFTLKIRSTKLEDSAMYFCASRGSSGGREKLFFGSGTQLSVL.

Only one count was recorded for this clone. The chain recombines TRBV5-6 with TRBJ2-2, with TRBD2 as a possible D gene (7 bases). CDR1 and CDR2 (germline): SGHDT, YYEEEE. V was cut by 4 bases and J by 4 bases, with 20 bases left in between. This CDR3 spans 17 amino acids. CDR3 DNA: TGTGCCAGCAGCACCGGGGGGCGGGGGCACGGCACCGGGGAGCTGTTTTTT. Amino acids: CASSTGGRGHGTGELFF.

The CDR3 sequence: CASSFGDKGTGELFF. In nucleotides, the CDR3 is TGTGCCAGCAGTTTCGGTGACAAAGGCACCGGGGAGCTGTTTTTT. The rearrangement links TRBV28 to TRBJ2-2, with no clear D. V lost 3 bases and J 4 bases, leaving 12 bases between the germline ends. This CDR3 is 15 amino acids long. The germline gives CDR1 MDHEN, CDR2 SYDVKM.

The V and J genes are TRBV6-1 and TRBJ2-2; tentative D call: TRBD2 (5 bases). V was trimmed by 7 bases and J by 6 bases, leaving 12 bases between them. The CDR3 sequence is 13 residues long. The germline V gene encodes CDR1 MNHNS and CDR2 SASEGT. DNA for the CDR3: TGTGCCAGCATCCGAGGGATTTCCGGGGAGCTGTTTTTT. Protein: CASIRGISGELFF.

V is TRBV27 and J is TRBJ2-7, with a possible D match to TRBD1 (6 bases). From germline, CDR1 is MNHEY and CDR2 SMNVEV (reference sequence). V was cut by 5 bases and J by 7 bases, with 24 bases left in between. The CDR3 is made up of 16 amino acids. This chain's CDR3 is CASSILLPGQRGEQYF. Written as DNA, the CDR3 is TGTGCCAGCAGTATACTCCTCCCAGGCCAAAGGGGGGAGCAGTACTTC.

This rearrangement joins TRBV7-8 to TRBJ1-4; TRBD1 matches 7 bases. The CDR3 has 16 amino acids. J was trimmed by 7 bases and V by 0 bases; bases with no gene match: 8. Germline CDR1 and CDR2: SGHVS and FQNEAQ. CDR3 DNA sequence: TGTGCCAGCAGCTTAGCACAGACAGGGTGGGCTGAAAAACTGTTTTTT. Translated: CASSLAQTGWAEKLFF.

V gene TRBV9 combines with J gene TRBJ2-1; TRBD2 aligns across 10 bases. This CDR3 spans 15 amino acids. Trimming took 0 bases from V and 4 from J; bases not matched to a gene: 1. Germline-derived CDR1 and CDR2 are SGDLS and YYNGEE. The CDR3 sequence: CASSVAAGGYNEQFF. DNA of the CDR3: TGTGCCAGCAGCGTAGCAGCGGGGGGGTACAATGAGCAGTTCTTC.

V is TRBV11-2 and J is TRBJ2-5; 9 positions match TRBD2. Germline-derived CDR1 and CDR2 are SGHAT and FQNNGV. V shed 2 bases and J 2 bases; nucleotides not matched to a gene: 3. CDR3 length equals 15 residues. CDR3 sequence reads: CASSLLAGLQETQYF. CDR3 in DNA: TGTGCCAGCAGCTTACTAGCGGGGTTACAAGAGACCCAGTACTTC.

This clone was recorded a few times. The chain recombines TRBV5-8 with TRBJ2-7; maybe TRBD1 (5 bases). The CDR3 is 14 residues long. V shed 5 bases and J shed 5 bases, with 17 bases lying between them. Looked up from germline, CDR1 is SGHTS and CDR2 is YDEGEE. CDR3 coding DNA: TGTGCCAGCAGGTCCGCAGGGCCTGGGGACGAGCAGTACTTC. This translates into CASRSAGPGDEQYF. Variable domain in full (rest from reference TRBV5-8 and TRBJ2-7): EAGVTQSPTHLIKTRGQQATLRCSPISGHTSVYWYQQALGLGLQFLLWYDEGEERNRGNFPPRFSGRQFPNYSSELNVNALELEDSALYLCASRSAGPGDEQYFGPGTRLTVT.

The chain has TRBV9 and TRBJ1-2; 8 positions match TRBD1. CDR3 length: 18 amino acids. Germline CDR1 SGDLS, CDR2 YYNGEE. Trimming removed 5 bases from V and 2 bases from J; junction bases left unmatched: 17. CDR3 region: CASRHVEDRVKGNYGYTF. The CDR3 coding sequence is TGTGCCAGCAGGCATGTAGAGGACAGGGTAAAGGGCAACTATGGCTACACCTTC.

This chain uses TRBV7-8 with TRBJ1-1, with D hard to call. The ends were cut back, 3 bases at V and 2 bases at J, with 7 bases in the middle. This CDR3 region has 13 residues. Germline-derived CDR1 and CDR2 are SGHVS and FQNEAQ. The CDR3 nucleotides read TGTGCCAGCAGCTTTTCAGAAAACACTGAAGCTTTCTTT. It codes for CASSFSENTEAFF.

The V call is TRBV6-1, the J call TRBJ2-2; no clear D gene. Trimming took off 0 bases at V and 5 bases at J, with 7 bases between the two ends. CDR3 length: 14 residues. Germline lookup yields CDR1 MNHNS and CDR2 SASEGT. The CDR3 loop reads CASSEARWTGELFF. The CDR3 DNA sequence: TGTGCCAGCAGTGAAGCGCGGTGGACCGGGGAGCTGTTTTTT.

V usage is TRBV6-6 and J usage is TRBJ2-7; a possible D gene is TRBD1 (5 bases). V was cut by 4 bases and J by 3 bases, with 13 bases left in between. The CDR3 extends over 14 amino acids. The V gene's germline CDR1 is MNHNY and CDR2 SVGAGI (reference sequence). The DNA of the CDR3 is TGTGCCAGCAGTTTCGACAGCTCTATCTACGAGCAGTACTTC. It translates to CASSFDSSIYEQYF.

The CDR3 nucleotides read TGTGCCAGCGGACTAGCGGGCCCGCAAGAGACCCAGTACTTC. Residues: CASGLAGPQETQYF. The rearrangement links TRBV4-2 to TRBJ2-5; 11 bases align to TRBD2. The CDR3 is 14 residues long. V was clipped by 8 bases and J by 2 bases; unmatched bases: 4. CDR1 and CDR2 from the germline V gene are LGHNA and YNFKEQ.

Regarding this clone: Other DNA sequences from this sample encode an identical CDR3 as well. The chain is built from TRBV6-1 and TRBJ2-3; 10 bases line up with TRBD2. J was trimmed by 4 bases and V by 6 bases; bases with no gene match: 1. The CDR3 runs 13 residues. Germline CDR1 and CDR2: MNHNS and SASEGT. The CDR3 sequence: CASRLAGADTQYF. CDR3 sequence (DNA): TGTGCCAGCAGGCTAGCGGGGGCAGATACGCAGTATTTT.

This chain uses TRBV5-6 with TRBJ1-5, with unresolved D. Trimming stripped 1 base from V and 2 bases from J, with 10 bases between. Germline CDR1 SGHDT, CDR2 YYEEEE. The CDR3 extends over 15 amino acids. The CDR3 loop is CASSLSRSGNQPQHF. CDR3 nucleotide sequence: TGTGCCAGCAGCTTGTCGAGGTCGGGCAATCAGCCCCAGCATTTT.